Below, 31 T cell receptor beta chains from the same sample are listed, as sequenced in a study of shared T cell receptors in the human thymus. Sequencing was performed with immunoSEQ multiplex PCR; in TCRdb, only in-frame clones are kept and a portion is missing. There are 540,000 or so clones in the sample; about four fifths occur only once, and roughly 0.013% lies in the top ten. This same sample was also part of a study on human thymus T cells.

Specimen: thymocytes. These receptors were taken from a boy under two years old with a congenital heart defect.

The CDR3 nucleotides read TGTGCCAGCGGACAGGGTAGGGGTCAGCCCCAGCATTTT. Protein: CASGQGRGQPQHF. The gene calls are TRBV27 and TRBJ1-5; 8 bases are shared with TRBD1. CDR1 and CDR2 from the germline V gene are MNHEY and SMNVEV (reference sequence). The CDR3 contains 13 residues. The V gene end was trimmed by 8 bases and the J gene end by 6 bases; junction bases not matched to a gene: 6.

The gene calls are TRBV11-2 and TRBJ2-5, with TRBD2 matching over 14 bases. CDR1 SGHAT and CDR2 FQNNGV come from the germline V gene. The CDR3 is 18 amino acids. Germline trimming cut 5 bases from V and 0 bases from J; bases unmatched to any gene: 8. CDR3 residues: CASSLGTSGRGYQETQYF. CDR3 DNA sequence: TGTGCCAGCAGCCTTGGGACTAGCGGGAGAGGGTACCAAGAGACCCAGTACTTC.

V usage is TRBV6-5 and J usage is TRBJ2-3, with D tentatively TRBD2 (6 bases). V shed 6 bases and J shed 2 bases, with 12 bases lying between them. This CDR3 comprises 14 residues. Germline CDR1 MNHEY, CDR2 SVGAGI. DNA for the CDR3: TGTGCCAGCAGCTCTCGGGACTTCACAGATACGCAGTATTTT. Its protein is CASSSRDFTDTQYF.

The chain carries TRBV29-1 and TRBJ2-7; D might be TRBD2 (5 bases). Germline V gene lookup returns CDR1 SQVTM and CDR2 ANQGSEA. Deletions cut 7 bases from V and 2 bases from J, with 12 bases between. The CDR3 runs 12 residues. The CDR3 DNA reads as TGCAGCGCTGAGGGCCCTCCCTACGAGCAGTACTTC. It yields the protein CSAEGPPYEQYF.

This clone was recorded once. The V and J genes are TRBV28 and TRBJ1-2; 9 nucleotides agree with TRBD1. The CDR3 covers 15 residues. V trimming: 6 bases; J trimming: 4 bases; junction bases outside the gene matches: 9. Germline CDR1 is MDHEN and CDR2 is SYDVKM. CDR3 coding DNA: TGTGCCAGCAGCCAAAGACAGGGGGTTCTCTATGGCTACACCTTC. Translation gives CASSQRQGVLYGYTF.

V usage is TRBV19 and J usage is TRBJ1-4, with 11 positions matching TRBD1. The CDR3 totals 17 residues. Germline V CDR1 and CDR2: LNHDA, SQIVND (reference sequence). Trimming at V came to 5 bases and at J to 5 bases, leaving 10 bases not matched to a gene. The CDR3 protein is CASSSTDRGLDNEKLFF. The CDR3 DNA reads TGTGCCAGTAGTTCCACGGACAGGGGGCTAGACAATGAAAAACTGTTTTTT.

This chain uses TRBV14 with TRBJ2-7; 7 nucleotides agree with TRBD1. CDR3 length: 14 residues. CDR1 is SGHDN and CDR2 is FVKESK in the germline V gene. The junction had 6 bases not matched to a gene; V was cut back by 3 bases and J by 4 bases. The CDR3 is CASSHRQGPYEQYF. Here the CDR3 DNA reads TGTGCCAGCAGCCACAGACAGGGCCCGTACGAGCAGTACTTC.

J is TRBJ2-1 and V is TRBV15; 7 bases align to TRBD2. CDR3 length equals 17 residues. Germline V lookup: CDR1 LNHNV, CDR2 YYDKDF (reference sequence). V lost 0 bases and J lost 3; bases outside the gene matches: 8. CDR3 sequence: CATSRDGLAAIYNEQFF. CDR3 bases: TGTGCCACCAGCAGAGATGGCCTAGCGGCTATCTACAATGAGCAGTTCTTC.

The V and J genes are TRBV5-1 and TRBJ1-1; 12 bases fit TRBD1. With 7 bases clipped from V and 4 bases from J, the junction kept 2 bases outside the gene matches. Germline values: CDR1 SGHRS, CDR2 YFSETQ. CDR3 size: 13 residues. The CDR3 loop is CASGDRGRTEAFF. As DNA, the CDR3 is TGCGCCAGCGGGGACAGGGGGCGCACTGAAGCTTTCTTT.

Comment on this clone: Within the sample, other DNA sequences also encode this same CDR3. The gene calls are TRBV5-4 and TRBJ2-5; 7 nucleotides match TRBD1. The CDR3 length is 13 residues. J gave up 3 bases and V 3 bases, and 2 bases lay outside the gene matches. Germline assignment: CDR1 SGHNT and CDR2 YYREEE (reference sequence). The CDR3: CASSSGQKETQYF. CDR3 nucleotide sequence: TGTGCCAGCAGCTCGGGACAGAAAGAGACCCAGTACTTC.

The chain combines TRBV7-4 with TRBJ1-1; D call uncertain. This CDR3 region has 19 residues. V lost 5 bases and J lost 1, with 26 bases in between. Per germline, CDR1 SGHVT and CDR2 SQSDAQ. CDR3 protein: CASSPYRDKTDRGNTEAFF. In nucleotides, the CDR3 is TGTGCCAGCAGCCCGTACCGGGATAAAACAGATCGGGGGAACACTGAAGCTTTCTTT.

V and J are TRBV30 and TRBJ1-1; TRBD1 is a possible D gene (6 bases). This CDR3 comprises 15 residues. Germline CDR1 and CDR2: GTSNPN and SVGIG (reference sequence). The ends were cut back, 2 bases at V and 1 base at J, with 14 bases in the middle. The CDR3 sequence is CAWSLVLTGNTEAFF. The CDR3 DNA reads TGTGCCTGGAGTCTTGTACTGACAGGGAACACTGAAGCTTTCTTT.

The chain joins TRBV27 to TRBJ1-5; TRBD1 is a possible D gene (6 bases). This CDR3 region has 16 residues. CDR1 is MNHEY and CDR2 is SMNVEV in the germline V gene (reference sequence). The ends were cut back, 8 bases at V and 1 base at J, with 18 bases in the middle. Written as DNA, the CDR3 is TGTGCCAGCCTCCGTGGGGGGGGCAGAAGCAATCAGCCCCAGCATTTT. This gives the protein CASLRGGGRSNQPQHF.

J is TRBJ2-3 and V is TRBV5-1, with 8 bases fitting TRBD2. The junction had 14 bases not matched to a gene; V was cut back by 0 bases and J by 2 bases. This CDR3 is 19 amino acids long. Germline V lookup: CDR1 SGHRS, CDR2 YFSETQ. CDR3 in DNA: TGCGCCAGCAGCTTGGGGCAACTGGGTTGGACTAGCACCACAGATACGCAGTATTTT. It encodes CASSLGQLGWTSTTDTQYF.

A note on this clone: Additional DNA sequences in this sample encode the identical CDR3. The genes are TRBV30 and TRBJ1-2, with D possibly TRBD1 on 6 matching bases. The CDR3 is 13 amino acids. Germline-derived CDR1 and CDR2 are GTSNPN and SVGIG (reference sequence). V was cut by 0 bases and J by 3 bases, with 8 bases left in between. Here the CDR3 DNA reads TGTGCCTGGAGTGTACGGACAGACTATGGCTACACCTTC. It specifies CAWSVRTDYGYTF. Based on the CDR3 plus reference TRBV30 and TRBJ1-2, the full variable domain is SQTIHQWPATLVQPVGSPLSLECTVEGTSNPNLYWYRQAAGRGLQLLFYSVGIGQISSEVPQNLSASRPQDRQFILSSKKLLLSDSGFYLCAWSVRTDYGYTFGSGTRLTVV.

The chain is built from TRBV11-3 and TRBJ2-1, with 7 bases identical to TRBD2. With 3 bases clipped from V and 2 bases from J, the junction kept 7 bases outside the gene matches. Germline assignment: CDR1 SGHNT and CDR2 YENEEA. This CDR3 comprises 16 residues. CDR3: CASSFFRSGAYNEQFF. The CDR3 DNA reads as TGTGCCAGCAGCTTTTTCAGGAGCGGGGCCTACAATGAGCAGTTCTTC.

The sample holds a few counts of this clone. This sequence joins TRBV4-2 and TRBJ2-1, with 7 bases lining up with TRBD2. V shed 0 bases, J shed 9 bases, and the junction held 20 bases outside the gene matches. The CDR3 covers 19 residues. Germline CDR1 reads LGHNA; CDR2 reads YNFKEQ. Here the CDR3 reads CASSQDPWASGADDPEQFF. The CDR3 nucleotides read TGTGCCAGCAGCCAAGACCCGTGGGCTAGCGGAGCGGATGACCCTGAGCAGTTCTTC.

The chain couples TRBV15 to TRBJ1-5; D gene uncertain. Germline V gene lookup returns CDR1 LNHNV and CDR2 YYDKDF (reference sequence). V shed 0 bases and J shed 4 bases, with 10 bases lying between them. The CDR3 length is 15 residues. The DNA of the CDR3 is TGTGCCACCAGCAGAGAGAGGAGGAGTAATCAGCCCCAGCATTTT. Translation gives CATSRERRSNQPQHF.

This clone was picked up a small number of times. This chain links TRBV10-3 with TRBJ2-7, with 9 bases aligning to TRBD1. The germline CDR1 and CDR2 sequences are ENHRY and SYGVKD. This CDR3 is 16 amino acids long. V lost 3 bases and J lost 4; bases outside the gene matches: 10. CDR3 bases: TGTGCCATCAGTGATTCCGGGACAGGGACAAGGTACGAGCAGTACTTC. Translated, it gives CAISDSGTGTRYEQYF.

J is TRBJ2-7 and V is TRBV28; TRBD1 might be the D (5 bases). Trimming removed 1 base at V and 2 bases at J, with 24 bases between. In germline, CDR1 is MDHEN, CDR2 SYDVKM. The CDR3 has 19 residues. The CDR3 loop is CASSLLAREAVKATYEQYF. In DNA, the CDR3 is TGTGCCAGCAGTTTATTGGCCAGGGAAGCAGTAAAGGCAACCTACGAGCAGTACTTC.

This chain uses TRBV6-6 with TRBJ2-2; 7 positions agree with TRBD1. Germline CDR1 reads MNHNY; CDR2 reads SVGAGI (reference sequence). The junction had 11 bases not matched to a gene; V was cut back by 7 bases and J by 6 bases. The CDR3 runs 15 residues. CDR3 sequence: CASNKAGGWAGELFF. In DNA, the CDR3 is TGTGCCAGCAACAAAGCAGGGGGATGGGCCGGGGAGCTGTTTTTT.

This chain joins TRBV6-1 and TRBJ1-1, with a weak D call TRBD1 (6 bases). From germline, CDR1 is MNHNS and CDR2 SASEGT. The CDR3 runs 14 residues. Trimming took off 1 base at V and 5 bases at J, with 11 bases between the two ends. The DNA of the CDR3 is TGTGCCAGCAGTGAAGACAGGGCTGGTACTGAAGCTTTCTTT. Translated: CASSEDRAGTEAFF.

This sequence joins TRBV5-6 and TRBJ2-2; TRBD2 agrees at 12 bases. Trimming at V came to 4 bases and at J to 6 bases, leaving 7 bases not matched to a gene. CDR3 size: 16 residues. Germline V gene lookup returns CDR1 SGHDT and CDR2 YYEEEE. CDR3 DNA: TGTGCCAGCAGCGCAACTAGCGGGAGGTCTGCCGGGGAGCTGTTTTTT. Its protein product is CASSATSGRSAGELFF.

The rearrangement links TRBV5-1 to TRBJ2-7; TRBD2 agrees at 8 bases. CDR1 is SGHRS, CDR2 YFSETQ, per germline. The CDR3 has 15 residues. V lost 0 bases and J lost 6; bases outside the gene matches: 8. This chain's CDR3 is CASSLGREVVGEQYF. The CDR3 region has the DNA TGCGCCAGCAGCTTGGGGCGGGAGGTAGTCGGCGAGCAGTACTTC. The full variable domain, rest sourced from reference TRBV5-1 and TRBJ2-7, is KAGVTQTPRYLIKTRGQQVTLSCSPISGHRSVSWYQQTPGQGLQFLFEYFSETQRNKGNFPGRFSGRQFSNSRSEMNVSTLELGDSALYLCASSLGREVVGEQYFGPGTRLTVT.

The CDR3 sequence: CASSRDDRDSQPQHF. The CDR3, as DNA: TGTGCCAGCAGCCGAGACGACAGGGACAGTCAGCCCCAGCATTTT. V is TRBV14 and J is TRBJ1-5; 7 bases fit TRBD1. This CDR3 region has 15 residues. CDR1 is SGHDN and CDR2 is FVKESK in the germline V gene. The trim removed 4 bases at V and 6 bases at J, leaving 9 bases unmatched.

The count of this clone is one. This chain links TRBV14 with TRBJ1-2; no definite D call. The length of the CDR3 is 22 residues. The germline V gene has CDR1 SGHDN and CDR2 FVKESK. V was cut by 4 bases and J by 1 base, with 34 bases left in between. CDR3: CASSRTDPTESGKAKGNYGYTF. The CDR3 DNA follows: TGTGCCAGCAGCCGAACAGATCCCACAGAATCCGGGAAGGCCAAGGGTAACTATGGCTACACCTTC.

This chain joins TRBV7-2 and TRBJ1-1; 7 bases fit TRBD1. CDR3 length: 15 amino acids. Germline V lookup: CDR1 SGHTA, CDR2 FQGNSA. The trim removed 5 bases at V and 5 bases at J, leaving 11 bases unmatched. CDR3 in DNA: TGTGCCAGCAGCGACAGGGCTCAGGGCGTGACTGAAGCTTTCTTT. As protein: CASSDRAQGVTEAFF.

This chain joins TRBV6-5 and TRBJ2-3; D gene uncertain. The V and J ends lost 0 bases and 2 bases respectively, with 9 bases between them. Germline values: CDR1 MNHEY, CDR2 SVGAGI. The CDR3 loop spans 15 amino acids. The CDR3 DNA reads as TGTGCCAGCAGTTACTCGCGACTTTACACAGATACGCAGTATTTT. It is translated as CASSYSRLYTDTQYF.

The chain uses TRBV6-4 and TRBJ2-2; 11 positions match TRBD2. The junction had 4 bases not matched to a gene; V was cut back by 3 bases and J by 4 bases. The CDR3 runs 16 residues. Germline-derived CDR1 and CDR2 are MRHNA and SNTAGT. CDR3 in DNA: TGTGCCAGCAGTGAGACGACTAGCGGGGTCACCGGGGAGCTGTTTTTT. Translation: CASSETTSGVTGELFF.

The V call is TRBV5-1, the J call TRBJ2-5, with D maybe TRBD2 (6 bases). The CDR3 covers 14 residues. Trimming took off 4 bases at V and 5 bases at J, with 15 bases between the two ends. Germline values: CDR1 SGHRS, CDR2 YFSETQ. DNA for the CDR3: TGCGCCAGCAGCGCTTCGGGGGTCTGGGAGACCCAGTACTTC. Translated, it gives CASSASGVWETQYF. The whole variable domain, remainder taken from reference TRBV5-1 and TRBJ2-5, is KAGVTQTPRYLIKTRGQQVTLSCSPISGHRSVSWYQQTPGQGLQFLFEYFSETQRNKGNFPGRFSGRQFSNSRSEMNVSTLELGDSALYLCASSASGVWETQYFGPGTRLLVL.

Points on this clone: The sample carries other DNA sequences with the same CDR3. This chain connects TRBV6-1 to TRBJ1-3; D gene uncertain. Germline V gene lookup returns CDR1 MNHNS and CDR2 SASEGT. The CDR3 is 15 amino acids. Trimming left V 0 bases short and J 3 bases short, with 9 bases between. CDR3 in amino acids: CASSEAGGSGNTIYF. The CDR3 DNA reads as TGTGCCAGCAGTGAAGCGGGAGGGAGTGGAAACACCATATATTTT.